Following are 21 T cell receptor beta chains from one sample sequenced in a study of technical replicates of blood from several donors. Here immunoSEQ multiplex PCR was the method, and the copy in TCRdb shows in-frame clones only, minus some. This sample has 90,000 to 100,000 clones, with almost 97% found just once. The sequencing input was T cells isolated from PBMCs. The receptors shown here come from a human donor in good health.

The chain is built from TRBV4-1 and TRBJ1-3; D remains ambiguous. This CDR3 spans 14 amino acids. The V gene lost 0 bases and the J gene lost 3 bases, with 6 bases spanning the gap. Germline V gene data show CDR1 as MGHRA and CDR2 as YSYEKL. In DNA form, the CDR3 reads TGCGCCAGCAGCCAAGACGGTGGTGGAAACACCATATATTTT. Amino acids: CASSQDGGGNTIYF.

The CDR3 is CASTLTGGAGYEQYF. CDR3 sequence (DNA): TGTGCCAGCACCTTAACAGGGGGAGCGGGGTACGAGCAGTACTTC. This chain uses TRBV28 with TRBJ2-7, with D possibly being TRBD1 (8 bases). The CDR3 contains 15 residues. Germline V lookup: CDR1 MDHEN, CDR2 SYDVKM. V was trimmed by 7 bases and J by 4 bases, leaving 20 bases between them.

The chain employs TRBV19 and TRBJ1-1; D remains ambiguous. CDR1 LNHDA and CDR2 SQIVND come from the germline V gene (reference sequence). Deletions cut 7 bases from V and 0 bases from J, with 9 bases between. This CDR3 is 13 amino acids long. CDR3 nucleotides: TGTGCCAGTACACCAAACATGAACACTGAAGCTTTCTTT. The encoded protein is CASTPNMNTEAFF.

The chain uses TRBV15 and TRBJ1-5, with D unresolved. Germline values: CDR1 LNHNV, CDR2 YYDKDF (reference sequence). The length of the CDR3 is 13 residues. Trimming removed 1 base from V and 5 bases from J, with 6 bases in between. The CDR3 sequence: CATSRGGDQPQHF. The CDR3 DNA follows: TGTGCCACCAGCAGAGGAGGAGATCAGCCCCAGCATTTT. The variable domain in full, completed from reference TRBV15 and TRBJ1-5, reads DAMVIQNPRYQVTQFGKPVTLSCSQTLNHNVMYWYQQKSSQAPKLLFHYYDKDFNNEADTPDNFQSRRPNTSFCFLDIRSPGLGDTAMYLCATSRGGDQPQHFGDGTRLSIL.

This chain connects TRBV7-3 to TRBJ2-1, with 10 nucleotides matching TRBD2. Trimming took 2 bases from V and 4 from J; bases not matched to a gene: 5. The CDR3 contains 16 residues. Germline V CDR1 and CDR2: SGHTA, FQGTGA. The CDR3 region is CASSLGAGGRYNEQFF. The CDR3 bases are TGTGCCAGCAGCTTAGGAGCGGGAGGGCGATACAATGAGCAGTTCTTC.

This clone was counted once. V and J are TRBV30 and TRBJ2-6; D might be TRBD1 (6 bases). Germline CDR1 and CDR2: GTSNPN and SVGIG (reference sequence). V lost 6 bases and J lost 0, with 21 bases in between. This CDR3 is 18 amino acids long. The CDR3 is CACYGTPRARSGANVLTF. For the CDR3, the DNA is TGTGCCTGTTATGGGACACCCAGGGCCCGCTCTGGGGCCAACGTCCTGACTTTC.

Notes on this clone: Additional DNA sequences in this sample encode the identical CDR3. The chain couples TRBV5-1 to TRBJ2-5, with D perhaps TRBD2 (6 bases). Germline CDR1 and CDR2: SGHRS and YFSETQ. The CDR3 length is 14 residues. Trimming pared 0 bases from V and 2 bases from J, leaving 8 bases between. The CDR3 is CASSLGGVQETQYF. In nucleotides, the CDR3 is TGCGCCAGCAGCTTGGGCGGGGTACAAGAGACCCAGTACTTC. Full variable domain (missing parts from reference TRBV5-1 and TRBJ2-5): KAGVTQTPRYLIKTRGQQVTLSCSPISGHRSVSWYQQTPGQGLQFLFEYFSETQRNKGNFPGRFSGRQFSNSRSEMNVSTLELGDSALYLCASSLGGVQETQYFGPGTRLLVL.

The chain carries TRBV21-1 and TRBJ2-4; TRBD2, the D gene given by the table, was not confirmed from the DNA. TRBV21-1 is classified as a pseudogene. The length of the CDR3 is 15 residues. CDR3 DNA sequence: TGTGCCAGCAGCCCCCGCGCGGTAGCCAAAAACATTCAGTACTTC. Protein sequence: CASSPRAVAKNIQYF.

This chain links TRBV5-1 with TRBJ1-5; tentatively, D is TRBD1 (5 bases). This CDR3 is built from 14 residues. V gave up 4 bases and J gave up 0 bases, with 8 bases separating them. CDR1 and CDR2 from the germline V gene are SGHRS and YFSETQ. CDR3 protein: CASSRGGSNQPQHF. The CDR3 DNA sequence: TGCGCCAGCAGCCGCGGGGGTAGCAATCAGCCCCAGCATTTT.

The chain carries TRBV6-5 and TRBJ2-5; a possible D gene is TRBD1 (6 bases). The CDR3 loop spans 13 amino acids. Germline CDR1 and CDR2: MNHEY and SVGAGI. V was pared by 6 bases and J by 1 base, with 9 bases between. CDR3 DNA: TGTGCCAGCAGGGACAGTATCCAAGAGACCCAGTACTTC. Translation gives CASRDSIQETQYF.

Regarding this clone: A junction boundary mismatches the germline segment, possibly from a read error. The J gene is TRBJ1-2, the V gene TRBV6-4; D unclear. The CDR3 is 8 residues long. Germline V lookup: CDR1 MRHNA, CDR2 SNTAGT. The CDR3 loop is CASRRENF. DNA of the CDR3: TGTGCCAGCAGGAGAGAGAACTTC.

The V and J genes are TRBV30 and TRBJ1-2, with a possible D match to TRBD1 (5 bases). The CDR3 loop spans 15 amino acids. Trimming shortened V by 0 bases and J by 3 bases, and 14 bases separated the two germline ends. Germline V gives CDR1 GTSNPN, CDR2 SVGIG (reference sequence). This CDR3 is CAWSVVRAGYYGYTF. CDR3 in DNA: TGTGCCTGGAGTGTAGTCCGGGCAGGGTACTATGGCTACACCTTC. Combining the CDR3 with reference TRBV30 and TRBJ1-2 gives the whole variable domain SQTIHQWPATLVQPVGSPLSLECTVEGTSNPNLYWYRQAAGRGLQLLFYSVGIGQISSEVPQNLSASRPQDRQFILSSKKLLLSDSGFYLCAWSVVRAGYYGYTFGSGTRLTVV.

The V call is TRBV30, the J call TRBJ1-4, with 9 bases identical to TRBD1. This CDR3 comprises 17 residues. Germline lookup yields CDR1 GTSNPN and CDR2 SVGIG (reference sequence). Trimming took 2 bases from V and 2 from J; bases not matched to a gene: 9. CDR3 in DNA: TGTGCCTGGAGTCCGTGGGGACAGGGTAGGACTAATGAAAAACTGTTTTTT. It codes for CAWSPWGQGRTNEKLFF.

The rearrangement joins TRBV19 to TRBJ1-5; no definite D call. Germline V gene sequence: CDR1 LNHDA, CDR2 SQIVND (reference sequence). The germline V and J ends were trimmed by 6 bases and 4 bases, with 10 bases remaining between them. The CDR3 spans 13 residues. CDR3 coding DNA: TGTGCCAGTAGCACAAAGTCGAATCAGCCCCAGCATTTT. It yields the protein CASSTKSNQPQHF.

V usage is TRBV28 and J usage is TRBJ2-7, with TRBD1 as a possible D gene (6 bases). Trimming left V 2 bases short and J 4 bases short, with 9 bases between. The CDR3 covers 13 residues. Germline values: CDR1 MDHEN, CDR2 SYDVKM. CDR3 residues: CASSLGGPYEQYF. The CDR3 DNA sequence: TGTGCCAGCAGTTTAGGGGGCCCATACGAGCAGTACTTC.

This clone was seen a handful of times. The chain recombines TRBV4-1 with TRBJ1-1; D perhaps matches TRBD1 (5 bases). The CDR3 is 14 amino acids. Germline CDR1 MGHRA, CDR2 YSYEKL. Trimming removed 4 bases from V and 2 bases from J, with 11 bases in between. DNA of the CDR3: TGCGCCAGCAGCCCCACACAGGTTAACACTGAAGCTTTCTTT. Translating it yields CASSPTQVNTEAFF.

V gene TRBV7-6 combines with J gene TRBJ2-7, with D unclear. Trimming removed 5 bases at V and 6 bases at J, with 14 bases between. Germline CDR1 is SGHVS and CDR2 is FNYEAQ. The CDR3 loop spans 13 amino acids. The CDR3 spells CASSLSLSGEQYF. The CDR3 bases are TGTGCCAGCAGCCTATCCCTAAGTGGCGAGCAGTACTTC.

V is TRBV13 and J is TRBJ2-1; 9 bases are shared with TRBD2. The trim removed 4 bases at V and 2 bases at J, leaving 3 bases unmatched. Germline V gives CDR1 PRHDT, CDR2 FYEKMQ (reference sequence). This CDR3 has 15 amino acids. CDR3 sequence reads: CASSSREGAYNEQFF. In nucleotides, the CDR3 is TGTGCCAGCAGCTCGCGGGAGGGCGCCTACAATGAGCAGTTCTTC. Complete variable domain (other parts from reference TRBV13 and TRBJ2-1): AAGVIQSPRHLIKEKRETATLKCYPIPRHDTVYWYQQGPGQDPQFLISFYEKMQSDKGSIPDRFSAQQFSDYHSELNMSSLELGDSALYFCASSSREGAYNEQFFGPGTRLTVL.

The V gene is TRBV9, the J gene TRBJ2-3; weak D call: TRBD1 (6 bases). This CDR3 contains 17 residues. Germline V gene lookup returns CDR1 SGDLS and CDR2 YYNGEE. Trimming cost V 0 bases and J 0 bases, with 14 bases left between them. The DNA for the CDR3 is TGTGCCAGCAGCGTAGTCCCGACAGGACCTAGCACAGATACGCAGTATTTT. Its protein is CASSVVPTGPSTDTQYF.

Notes on this clone: Other DNA variants within this sample encode the same CDR3. This sequence joins TRBV19 and TRBJ2-3; D gene ambiguous. V lost 1 base, J lost 1 base, and 3 bases lay in between. Germline CDR1 reads LNHDA; CDR2 reads SQIVND (reference sequence). This CDR3 has 13 residues. The CDR3 sequence is CASSIVGTDTQYF. The CDR3 region has the DNA TGTGCCAGTAGTATAGTAGGCACAGATACGCAGTATTTT.

The CDR3 nucleotides are TGTGCCAGCAGTAGAGGTGACAGGGACTCTCAGCCCCAGCATTTT. Translated: CASSRGDRDSQPQHF. The V call is TRBV28, the J call TRBJ1-5; 7 bases are shared with TRBD1. Germline assignment: CDR1 MDHEN and CDR2 SYDVKM. V lost 5 bases and J lost 6; bases outside the gene matches: 10. The CDR3 is made up of 15 amino acids.